The clone carrying this T cell receptor (beta chain) showed up just a few times. The entry originates in a study of blood T cell repertoires in COVID-19. Study in general: COVID-19 samples, acute and convalescent, were from the United States, Italy and Spain. Sources were T cells, B-cell-depleted T cells, or PBMCs; the material itself was cDNA or gDNA.

Per the germline V gene, CDR1 is SNHLY and CDR2 is FYNNEI. CDR3 length equals 15 residues. Trimming removed 2 bases from V and 0 bases from J, with 8 bases in between. The authors' processing: By means of reference gene primer amplification, nucleated cell counts were estimated. TCRdb's table, derived via immunoSEQ multiplex PCR, lists solely in-frame clones and lacks some. The D gene and trimming were derived from the DNA, and the V and J assignments and clone size from that table. The table has 25,000 to 30,000 clones, less than 90% seen once. Sequencing was carried out using peripheral blood. This sequence originates from a human donor in a cohort sampled during active COVID-19. This chain joins TRBV2 and TRBJ1-3, with TRBD1 as a possible D gene (5 bases). The CDR3 sequence is CASSERGGSGNTIYF. The CDR3 DNA is TGTGCCAGCAGTGAAAGGGGCGGCTCTGGAAACACCATATATTTT.